The rows below give T cell receptor beta chains drawn from one sample of a study of T cell responses to AZD1222 COVID-19 vaccine. Clones were read by immunoSEQ multiplex PCR, and TCRdb kept only the in-frame ones, dropping some. The repertoire consists of approximately 140,000 clones, with 91% occurring once and the leading ten covering around 2.7%. The specimen comprised peripheral blood, sampled on day 0 of AZD1222 vaccination. All receptors derive from an adult in good health. Each CDR3 is given with its conserved first and last residue. The order of the fields is J gene, D gene, clone size, V gene, CDR3 DNA, CDR3 protein. D genes are given only for firm matches. For some rows the clone size is stated as once, few or many, or as a class when expanded; others skip it.

>TRBJ2-3|-|-|TRBV5-1
TGCGCCAGCAGCCTCGGACAGAGCCGCACAGATACGCAGTATTTT
CASSLGQSRTDTQYF
>TRBJ2-7|TRBD2|-|TRBV6-5
TGTGCCAGCAGCCATGTTAGCGGGACCCTTATAGAGCAGTACTTC
CASSHVSGTLIEQYF
>TRBJ1-2|-|-|TRBV5-1
TGCGCCAGCAGCTTGGCCAGAGCTAACTATGGCTACACCTTC
CASSLARANYGYTF
>TRBJ1-1|-|-|TRBV28
TGTGCCAGCAGCCGCCCCCGCGGGATCATGAACACTGAAGCTTTCTTT
CASSRPRGIMNTEAFF
>TRBJ2-7|TRBD1|-|TRBV5-1
TGCGCCAGCAGCTCCCATGGACAGGGGTTAGGGCAGTACTTC
CASSSHGQGLGQYF
>TRBJ2-2|-|-|TRBV3-1/TRBV3-2
TGTGCCAGCAGCCAGGGAGGAGCTTACCACACCGGGGAGCTGTTTTTT
CASSQGGAYHTGELFF
>TRBJ1-5|-|-|TRBV10-2
TGCGCCAGCAGTTCGGACATACACAATCAGCCCCAGCATTTT
CASSSDIHNQPQHF
>TRBJ2-2|-|once|TRBV7-3
TGTGCCAGCAGCTGGAACAGAGGCTCCGGGGAGCTGTTTTTT
CASSWNRGSGELFF
>TRBJ2-3|-|-|TRBV6-5
TGTGCCAGCAGTTACTTATCGCGTATAGATACGCAGTATTTT
CASSYLSRIDTQYF
>TRBJ1-5|-|once|TRBV23-1
TGCGCCAGCAGTCAACCTCAGCCCCAGCATTTT
CASSQPQPQHF
>TRBJ2-2|-|few|TRBV7-9
TGTGCCAGCAGCGAGGCAGGGGCCACCGGGGAGCTGTTTTTT
CASSEAGATGELFF
>TRBJ1-2|TRBD1|-|TRBV5-1
TGCGCCAGTGGGACAGGGGGACATAACTATGGCTACACCTTC
CASGTGGHNYGYTF
>TRBJ1-1|-|-|TRBV27
TGTGCCAGTCACAGGTCCATGAACACTGAAGCTTTCTTT
CASHRSMNTEAFF
>TRBJ2-7|TRBD2|-|TRBV20-1
TGCAGTGCTAGTGCGGGAGGGAGGTACGAGCAGTACTTC
CSASAGGRYEQYF
>TRBJ1-4|-|-|TRBV28
TGTGCCAGCAGCCTGACAGCAACTAATGAAAAACTGTTTTTT
CASSLTATNEKLFF